This TCR beta chain was retrieved from a study of blood T cell repertoires in COVID-19. In the study overall: Acute and convalescent COVID-19 samples came from the United States, Italy and Spain. The analysed material was cDNA or gDNA that came from T cells, B-cell-depleted T cells, or PBMCs.

Study processing details: Using reference gene primer amplification, nucleated cell counts were estimated. TCRdb's copy holds only in-frame clones and misses some; the assay was immunoSEQ multiplex PCR. That table supplies the V and J calls and clone size; D and trimming were determined from the DNA. The sample records roughly 500,000 clones, approximately 85% being singletons. V dropped 4 bases and J dropped 2; count of bases not matched to a gene: 4. The CDR3 has 15 amino acids. The V gene's germline CDR1 is SGHVS and CDR2 FQNEAQ. The chain carries TRBV7-8 and TRBJ2-5; 10 bases are a match to TRBD2. Sequenced material: peripheral blood. The TCR originated in a human donor in a cohort sampled during active COVID-19. CDR3 DNA sequence: TGTGCCAGCAGCTCCTGGACTAGCGGACAAGAGACCCAGTACTTC. It yields the protein CASSSWTSGQETQYF.